The table lists the clone carrying this TCR beta chain with a count of one. The sample belongs to a study of blood T cell repertoires in COVID-19. Study background: Sources were T cells, B-cell-depleted T cells, or PBMCs; the material itself was cDNA or gDNA.

Per the original methods: The authors estimated nucleated cell counts from reference gene primer amplification. Produced via immunoSEQ multiplex PCR; TCRdb's table is partial and in-frame only. The V and J calls and clone size are taken from that table; D and trimming were inferred from the DNA. The sample lists 90,000 to 140,000 clones; roughly 85% were seen once. This CDR3 is 17 amino acids long. V gave up 1 base and J gave up 1 base; unmatched junction bases: 3. Germline CDR1 is SGHDT and CDR2 is YYEEEE. Source material: peripheral blood. The chain couples TRBV5-6 to TRBJ1-3; 12 nucleotides align to TRBD1. The sequence derives from a man in his forties or fifties with acute or convalescent COVID-19. CDR3 in amino acids: CASSLMGQGASGNTIYF. The CDR3 nucleotides are TGTGCCAGCAGCTTGATGGGACAGGGGGCATCTGGAAACACCATATATTTT.